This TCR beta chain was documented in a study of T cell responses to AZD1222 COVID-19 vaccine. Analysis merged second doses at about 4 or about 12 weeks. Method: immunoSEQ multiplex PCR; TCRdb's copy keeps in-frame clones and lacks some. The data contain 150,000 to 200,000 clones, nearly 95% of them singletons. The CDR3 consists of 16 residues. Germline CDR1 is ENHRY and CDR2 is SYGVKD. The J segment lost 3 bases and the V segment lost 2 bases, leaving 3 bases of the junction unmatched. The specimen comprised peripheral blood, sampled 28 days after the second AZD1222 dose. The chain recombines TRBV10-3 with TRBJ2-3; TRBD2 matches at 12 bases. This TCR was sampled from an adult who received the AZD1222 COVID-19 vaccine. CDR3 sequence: CAISEPGTSGTDTQYF. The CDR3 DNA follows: TGTGCCATCAGTGAGCCCGGGACTAGCGGGACAGATACGCAGTATTTT.